This TCR beta chain was found in a study of cytomegalovirus exposure and HLA in healthy donors. Study-level findings and limits: Data from an earlier analysis indicated that most TCR beta V segments were productive either about 90% or about 30% of the time. On later analysis, the bulk of CMV-associated TCR beta chains appeared to be HLA-restricted. In a later analysis, an Asian-associated ancestry cluster reportedly showed fewer N-insertions than the roughly 700-donor mean. Researchers counted 150 to 200 TCR beta chains as cytomegalovirus-associated.

The PCR contained 60 Vbeta and 13 Jbeta primers. The assay was immunoSEQ multiplex PCR, and TCRdb's table has in-frame clones only and misses some. The sample carries 150,000 or so clones, roughly 82% recorded once. On this clone itself: Its target is unknown.

Germline CDR1 reads SGHAT; CDR2 reads FQNNGV. V was pared by 4 bases and J by 1 base, with 13 bases between. CDR3 length: 15 residues. The V call is TRBV11-2, the J call TRBJ2-5, with a weak D call TRBD1 (6 bases). Sequencing was performed on PBMCs. The source of this sequence is a woman in her twenties or thirties in good health and CMV-seronegative. CDR3 region: CASSSWTVRQETQYF. CDR3 DNA: TGTGCCAGCAGCTCCTGGACAGTACGCCAAGAGACCCAGTACTTC.